This TCR beta chain was captured in a study of cytomegalovirus exposure and HLA in healthy donors. Regarding the study as a whole: Being indistinguishable, some V segments were excluded, TRBV6-2 and TRBV6-3 among them. An observed cluster of highly shared sequence variants was recorded as a likely sequencing artifact. HLA restriction was apparent for most CMV-associated TCR beta chains in a later analysis.

CDR1 LNHDA and CDR2 SQIVND come from the germline V gene (reference sequence). The CDR3 covers 15 residues. J was trimmed by 0 bases and V by 7 bases; bases with no gene match: 5. In its sample, this clone was seen once. Its antigen is undetermined. 13 Jbeta primers and 60 Vbeta primers were used for the PCR. Only in-frame clones appear in the TCRdb table, and some are missing; sequencing was by immunoSEQ multiplex PCR. The profile shows approximately 56,000 clones, about 71% of them singletons. Sequencing was carried out using PBMCs. The source of this sequence is a woman in her forties or fifties in good health and CMV-seropositive. This chain links TRBV19 with TRBJ2-2, with 7 positions matching TRBD2. Written as DNA, the CDR3 is TGTGCCAGTACCGCGGGACTAACGAACACCGGGGAGCTGTTTTTT. Its protein is CASTAGLTNTGELFF.